The 18 T cell receptor beta chains below come from one sample, sequenced in a study of T cell repertoires in cytomegalovirus infection. TCRdb reprocessed the reads with MiXCR, giving one entry per CDR3 protein. The table shows 100,000 to 150,000 distinct CDR3 sequences, with 20% to 30% occurring only once. These TCRs' antigens remain unknown. The specimen was PBMCs, sequenced either directly or after in vitro stimulation (not recorded which). These receptors were collected from a human donor in good health (CMV status not recorded). Some clones in this sample may be carry-over from other donors' samples.

The rearrangement uses TRBV6-2 or TRBV6-3 and TRBJ2-1; D not resolved. V gave up 0 bases and J gave up 9 bases, with 6 bases separating them. Germline V gene sequence: CDR1 MNHEY, CDR2 SVGEGT. This CDR3 has 12 residues. The CDR3: CASSYSRSEQFF. In DNA form, the CDR3 reads TGTGCCAGCAGTTACTCGAGAAGTGAGCAGTTCTTC.

By sample fraction, this clonotype is medium-sized. This rearrangement joins TRBV7-6 to TRBJ2-1; 8 bases map to TRBD2. This CDR3 comprises 19 residues. Germline V lookup: CDR1 SGHVS, CDR2 FNYEAQ. V dropped 5 bases and J dropped 1; count of bases not matched to a gene: 16. CDR3 nucleotides: TGTGCCAGCAGCCCTAGGTTTGGCGGGAGGTCGACATCCTACAATGAGCAGTTCTTC. Protein sequence: CASSPRFGGRSTSYNEQFF.

This clonotype came up a few times. The chain has TRBV19 and TRBJ1-4, with D possibly matching TRBD1 (5 bases). V lost 2 bases, J lost 3 bases, and 10 bases lay in between. Germline-derived CDR1 and CDR2 are LNHDA and SQIVND (reference sequence). The CDR3 length is 15 residues. The CDR3 here is CASSIFQGANEKLFF. The CDR3 nucleotides are TGTGCCAGTAGTATATTCCAGGGAGCTAATGAAAAACTGTTTTTT. Drawing the rest from reference TRBV19 and TRBJ1-4, the complete variable domain is DGGITQSPKYLFRKEGQNVTLSCEQNLNHDAMYWYRQDPGQGLRLIYYSQIVNDFQKGDIAEGYSVSREKKESFPLTVTSAQKNPTAFYLCASSIFQGANEKLFFGSGTQLSVL.

This sequence joins TRBV27 and TRBJ2-6; TRBD2 matches 7 bases. The CDR3 length is 15 residues. V lost 2 bases to trimming and J lost 3 bases; unmatched junction nucleotides: 1. The germline V gene encodes CDR1 MNHEY and CDR2 SMNVEV (reference sequence). This chain's CDR3 is CASSLGDYGANVLTF. CDR3 DNA: TGTGCCAGCAGTTTAGGGGACTATGGGGCCAACGTCCTGACTTTC.

The rearrangement joins TRBV11-2 to TRBJ2-2; D not certain. V was clipped by 1 base and J by 6 bases, with 9 bases between them. The germline V gene has CDR1 SGHAT and CDR2 FQNNGV. CDR3 size: 14 residues. This chain's CDR3 is CASSLVGSPGELFF. Here the CDR3 DNA reads TGTGCCAGCAGCTTAGTAGGGTCCCCCGGGGAGCTGTTTTTT. Using reference TRBV11-2 and TRBJ2-2 for the parts outside the CDR3, the full variable domain is EAGVAQSPRYKIIEKRQSVAFWCNPISGHATLYWYQQILGQGPKLLIQFQNNGVVDDSQLPKDRFSAERLKGVDSTLKIQPAKLEDSAVYLCASSLVGSPGELFFGEGSRLTVL.

This clonotype occurred a few times. The rearrangement uses TRBV9 and TRBJ1-4; weak D call: TRBD1 (5 bases). CDR1 SGDLS and CDR2 YYNGEE come from the germline V gene. This CDR3 contains 14 residues. V shed 0 bases and J shed 6 bases, with 9 bases lying between them. The CDR3 region is CASSVGPGHEKLFF. The CDR3, as DNA: TGTGCCAGCAGCGTAGGCCCAGGGCATGAAAAACTGTTTTTT.

This clonotype was counted a few times. This chain connects TRBV7-2 to TRBJ1-6; the D is unclear. CDR3 length: 14 residues. V was shortened by 5 bases and J by 0 bases, with 5 bases between the two germline ends. Germline V gene data show CDR1 as SGHTA and CDR2 as FQGNSA. CDR3: CASSTRSYNSPLHF. The CDR3 DNA sequence: TGTGCCAGCAGCACCCGCTCCTATAATTCACCCCTCCACTTT.

The CDR3 DNA follows: TGTGCCAGCTCACCTCGGAGCTCCTACGAGCAGTACGTC. Its protein product is CASSPRSSYEQYV. This rearrangement joins TRBV18 to TRBJ2-7; unclear D gene. Germline V lookup: CDR1 KGHSH, CDR2 LQKENI. The CDR3 is 13 residues long. Between the trimmed V and J ends, which lost 3 bases and 0 bases, there was a span of 6 bases.

This clonotype was detected a few times. This chain connects TRBV6-2 or TRBV6-3 to TRBJ2-2; 8 positions agree with TRBD2. This CDR3 has 17 amino acids. After removal of 6 bases from V and 0 bases from J, the junction contained 9 bases not matched to a gene. Germline values: CDR1 MNHEY, CDR2 SVGEGT. CDR3 residues: CASRKYLAGPNTGELFF. The DNA for the CDR3 is TGTGCCAGCAGGAAATACTTAGCGGGGCCGAACACCGGGGAGCTGTTTTTT.

The V gene is TRBV6-2 or TRBV6-3, the J gene TRBJ2-3, with D perhaps matching TRBD2 (6 bases). CDR1 is MNHEY, CDR2 SVGEGT, per germline. This CDR3 spans 18 amino acids. The germline V and J ends were trimmed by 2 bases and 2 bases, with 20 bases remaining between them. CDR3 amino acids: CASSYDDGSVTLTDTQYF. In DNA, the CDR3 is TGTGCCAGCAGTTACGACGACGGGAGCGTTACACTCACAGATACGCAGTATTTT.

This clonotype was detected only a few times. This chain joins TRBV4-2 and TRBJ2-1, with TRBD2 as a possible D gene (5 bases). From germline, CDR1 is LGHNA and CDR2 YNFKEQ. The CDR3 is 14 amino acids. Trimming took off 2 bases at V and 9 bases at J, with 14 bases between the two ends. The CDR3 sequence is CASSQTVLVTEQFF. The CDR3 DNA follows: TGTGCCAGCAGCCAAACGGTACTAGTTACTGAGCAGTTCTTC.

This sequence joins TRBV19 and TRBJ2-1; 9 positions match TRBD2. With 6 bases clipped from V and 1 base from J, the junction kept 7 bases outside the gene matches. CDR3 length equals 16 residues. Germline V lookup: CDR1 LNHDA, CDR2 SQIVND (reference sequence). The CDR3 nucleotides are TGTGCCAGTAGACCAACGGGACTAGCTTCCTACAATGAGCAGTTCTTC. It yields the protein CASRPTGLASYNEQFF.

This rearrangement joins TRBV28 to TRBJ1-2, with D maybe TRBD1 (5 bases). This CDR3 region has 11 residues. Germline CDR1 MDHEN, CDR2 SYDVKM. V was clipped by 6 bases and J by 10 bases, with 12 bases between them. Here the CDR3 DNA reads TGTGCCAGCAGGCTCAGGGTGGACTACACCTTC. This encodes CASRLRVDYTF.

The chain is built from TRBV20-1 and TRBJ2-4, with D possibly being TRBD1 (6 bases). V was clipped by 0 bases and J by 9 bases, with 12 bases between them. The CDR3 length is 13 residues. Germline CDR1 is DFQATT and CDR2 is SNEGSKA (reference sequence). The CDR3: CSARDGGVRIQYF. The CDR3 coding sequence is TGCAGTGCTAGAGATGGGGGCGTCCGCATTCAGTACTTC.

By sample fraction, this clonotype is medium-sized (0.01 to 0.1%). The chain links TRBV7-2 to TRBJ1-2; D is perhaps TRBD1 (5 bases). Germline values: CDR1 SGHTA, CDR2 FQGNSA. The CDR3 length is 15 residues. Between the trimmed V and J ends, which lost 5 bases and 0 bases, there was a span of 13 bases. The CDR3 reads CASSLQGQTNYGYTF. Written as DNA, the CDR3 is TGTGCCAGCAGCCTTCAGGGCCAAACTAACTATGGCTACACCTTC.

The gene calls are TRBV24-1 and TRBJ1-1; D uncertain. Per the germline V gene, CDR1 is KGHDR and CDR2 is SFDVKD. V was pared by 7 bases and J by 0 bases, with 8 bases between. This CDR3 has 13 residues. The CDR3 loop is CATRGRLNTEAFF. CDR3 DNA sequence: TGTGCCACCAGAGGACGGCTGAACACTGAAGCTTTCTTT.

The chain links TRBV9 to TRBJ1-1, with TRBD1 identical over 9 bases. The CDR3 extends over 15 amino acids. Losses at the gene ends were 3 bases for V and 4 bases for J; bases not matched to a gene: 7. The germline CDR1 and CDR2 sequences are SGDLS and YYNGEE. As DNA, the CDR3 is TGTGCCAGCAGCGCCGGGACAGGGTATTTCACTGAAGCTTTCTTT. Translated, it gives CASSAGTGYFTEAFF.

The rearrangement links TRBV11-2 to TRBJ2-3; either TRBD1 or TRBD2 may fit D (5 bases each). The CDR3 sequence is 15 residues long. Germline values: CDR1 SGHAT, CDR2 FQNNGV. V lost 2 bases to trimming and J lost 2 bases, with 11 bases between them. In DNA, the CDR3 is TGTGCCAGCAGCTTAAAGAGGGACCACACAGATACGCAGTATTTT. This translates into CASSLKRDHTDTQYF.